This passage covers 18 T cell receptor beta chains from one sample sequenced in a study of cytomegalovirus exposure and HLA in healthy donors. Measured with immunoSEQ multiplex PCR; TCRdb has only the in-frame clones, and not every one. The profile shows about 340,000 clones, more than 80% of them singletons. The sequencing sample was made of PBMCs. The origin of the receptors is a woman under 30 in good health and CMV-seronegative.

The chain uses TRBV2 and TRBJ2-5, with TRBD1 matching 10 bases. Germline loops: CDR1 SNHLY, CDR2 FYNNEI. This CDR3 comprises 16 residues. Trimming at V came to 7 bases and at J to 3 bases, leaving 11 bases not matched to a gene. The CDR3 DNA is TGTGCCAGCACGAGAGGGACAGGGGCGTTCGAAGAGACCCAGTACTTC. This translates into CASTRGTGAFEETQYF.

J is TRBJ2-7 and V is TRBV18, with no clear D. This CDR3 is 11 amino acids long. Germline V gives CDR1 KGHSH, CDR2 LQKENI. V lost 5 bases to trimming and J lost 2 bases, with 4 bases between them. CDR3 residues: CASSATYEQYF. In DNA, the CDR3 is TGTGCCAGCTCAGCGACCTACGAGCAGTACTTC.

The rearrangement links TRBV4-2 to TRBJ2-7, with 7 bases matching TRBD2. The CDR3 covers 16 residues. Germline CDR1 is LGHNA and CDR2 is YNFKEQ. Trimming at V came to 1 base and at J to 0 bases, leaving 6 bases not matched to a gene. The CDR3 DNA follows: TGTGCCAGCAGCCAAGCTGGGACGGGGGGCTCCTACGAGCAGTACTTC. Its translation is CASSQAGTGGSYEQYF.

Ten or more counts support this clone. V is TRBV11-2 and J is TRBJ1-2; D ambiguous. Germline V lookup: CDR1 SGHAT, CDR2 FQNNGV. The CDR3 length is 14 residues. V was clipped by 5 bases and J by 8 bases, with 18 bases between them. The CDR3 DNA sequence: TGTGCCAGCAGCCTCGGGGTGGGGTCGGGAGGCTACACCTTC. Amino acid sequence: CASSLGVGSGGYTF.

The V gene is TRBV5-1, the J gene TRBJ1-2; possible D gene TRBD1, 5 bases. Deletions cut 0 bases from V and 4 bases from J, with 10 bases between. Germline CDR1 and CDR2: SGHRS and YFSETQ. The CDR3 consists of 14 residues. The CDR3 DNA is TGCGCCAGCAGCTTGGGCGGGGACTTCTATGGCTACACCTTC. Residues: CASSLGGDFYGYTF.

This clone was counted only a few times. The rearrangement joins TRBV11-1 to TRBJ1-2; D might be TRBD1 (6 bases). The germline gives CDR1 SGHAT, CDR2 FQDESV (reference sequence). Trimming removed 5 bases from V and 8 bases from J, with 18 bases in between. The CDR3 extends over 14 amino acids. CDR3 region: CASSQTQGHGGYTF. The CDR3 region has the DNA TGTGCCAGCAGCCAGACCCAGGGGCACGGAGGCTACACCTTC.

The gene calls are TRBV9 and TRBJ2-7; possible D gene TRBD2, 5 bases. CDR3 size: 14 residues. V gave up 3 bases and J gave up 1 base, with 11 bases separating them. Germline V gives CDR1 SGDLS, CDR2 YYNGEE. The DNA of the CDR3 is TGTGCCAGCAGCGCTACCGGGATATCCTACGAGCAGTACTTC. This encodes CASSATGISYEQYF.

The gene calls are TRBV7-2 and TRBJ2-7; possibly TRBD2 for D (5 bases). V was pared by 3 bases and J by 5 bases, with 11 bases between. The germline gives CDR1 SGHTA, CDR2 FQGNSA. CDR3 length: 13 residues. This CDR3 is CASSLSGSHEQYF. For the CDR3, the DNA is TGTGCCAGCAGCTTGTCGGGGAGCCACGAGCAGTACTTC. The full variable domain, with the rest looked up from reference TRBV7-2 and TRBJ2-7, is GAGVSQSPSNKVTEKGKDVELRCDPISGHTALYWYRQSLGQGLEFLIYFQGNSAPDKSGLPSDRFSAERTGGSVSTLTIQRTQQEDSAVYLCASSLSGSHEQYFGPGTRLTVT.

V and J are TRBV29-1 and TRBJ2-7, with D maybe TRBD1 (5 bases). The CDR3 contains 12 residues. CDR1 is SQVTM, CDR2 ANQGSEA, per germline. Trimming took 7 bases from V and 2 from J, leaving 12 bases between them. CDR3 sequence (DNA): TGCAGCGGACAACAGGATACCTACGAGCAGTACTTC. This encodes CSGQQDTYEQYF.

The rearrangement links TRBV15 to TRBJ2-5; 9 bases fit TRBD1. In germline, CDR1 is LNHNV, CDR2 YYDKDF (reference sequence). The CDR3 totals 15 residues. V was clipped by 3 bases and J by 1 base; unmatched bases: 3. In DNA form, the CDR3 reads TGTGCCACCAGCAGTCGGACAGGGGCCCAAGAGACCCAGTACTTC. Its translation: CATSSRTGAQETQYF.

This chain uses TRBV27 with TRBJ1-5; 8 bases fit TRBD1. The V segment lost 3 bases and the J segment 3 bases; nucleotides outside the gene matches: 10. This CDR3 contains 17 residues. Per the germline V gene, CDR1 is MNHEY and CDR2 is SMNVEV (reference sequence). CDR3 nucleotides: TGTGCCAGCAGTTTCTCTTGGACAGGGATAGACAATCAGCCCCAGCATTTT. This codes for CASSFSWTGIDNQPQHF.

The rearrangement joins TRBV28 to TRBJ1-5; D not certain. The CDR3 length is 15 residues. Germline loops: CDR1 MDHEN, CDR2 SYDVKM. Trimming removed 3 bases from V and 3 bases from J, with 12 bases in between. CDR3: CASSFLSGYNQPQHF. The CDR3 nucleotides are TGTGCCAGCAGTTTTCTATCGGGTTACAATCAGCCCCAGCATTTT.

The rearrangement joins TRBV28 to TRBJ2-3, with a weak D call TRBD2 (6 bases). This CDR3 comprises 16 residues. The germline V and J ends were trimmed by 2 bases and 5 bases, with 17 bases remaining between them. In germline, CDR1 is MDHEN, CDR2 SYDVKM. DNA for the CDR3: TGTGCCAGCAGTTTAGATTGGGCGGGAATGGGAGATACGCAGTATTTT. Its protein is CASSLDWAGMGDTQYF.

The chain couples TRBV6-1 to TRBJ2-5; maybe TRBD2 (5 bases). The germline gives CDR1 MNHNS, CDR2 SASEGT. The CDR3 consists of 13 residues. Trimming stripped 4 bases from V and 5 bases from J, with 11 bases between. The CDR3 DNA is TGTGCCAGCAGTGGGGAGTTGAGGGAGACCCAGTACTTC. Amino acids: CASSGELRETQYF.

The chain is built from TRBV7-9 and TRBJ1-1; D might be TRBD1 (5 bases). Trimming shortened V by 7 bases and J by 3 bases, and 12 bases separated the two germline ends. Germline CDR1 reads SEHNR; CDR2 reads FQNEAQ (reference sequence). This CDR3 comprises 13 residues. The CDR3 loop is CASTGRGDTEAFF. The CDR3 nucleotides are TGTGCCAGCACCGGCCGGGGGGACACTGAAGCTTTCTTT.

The chain uses TRBV25-1 and TRBJ1-2; a weak D match, TRBD1 (6 bases). The CDR3 totals 13 residues. Germline CDR1 reads MGHDK; CDR2 reads SYGVNS. V was trimmed by 6 bases and J by 6 bases, leaving 14 bases between them. The CDR3 nucleotides read TGTGCCAGCAGGGAGTGGGCAGGGGATGGCTACACCTTC. This sequence encodes CASREWAGDGYTF.

Concerning this clone itself: An end of the junction does not agree with germline; a read error may underlie this. The V gene is TRBV7-9, the J gene TRBJ2-7; 7 bases match TRBD1. The CDR3 consists of 14 residues. Germline CDR1 SEHNR, CDR2 FQNEAQ (reference sequence). The CDR3 DNA reads as TGTGCCAGCAGCTTTAACTCTGTCAACAGGGGTTTCCTCTTC. Translated, it gives CASSFNSVNRGFLF. The whole variable domain, remainder taken from reference TRBV7-9 and TRBJ2-7, is DTGVSQNPRHKITKRGQNVTFRCDPISEHNRLYWYRQTLGQGPEFLTYFQNEAQLEKSRLLSDRFSAERPKGSFSTLEIQRTEQGDSAMYLCASSFNSVNRGFLFGPGTRLTVT.

V gene TRBV7-2 combines with J gene TRBJ2-7; TRBD2 might be the D (5 bases). Germline V lookup: CDR1 SGHTA, CDR2 FQGNSA. Deletions cut 5 bases from V and 7 bases from J, with 12 bases between. The CDR3 runs 12 residues. The CDR3 DNA reads TGTGCCAGCAGCCGGGAAAGGAGAGAGCAGTACTTC. Its protein product is CASSRERREQYF.